Presented here are 15 T cell receptor beta chains from one specimen sequenced in a study of radiation and T cells in renal cell carcinoma (dated by TCRdb to 2020 to 2022). The time point tag for this specimen amounts to: blood 2 weeks post-SBRT. What this sample's treatment or condition label stands for: 15 Gy SBRT to primary tumor, nephrectomy 4 weeks later. Library construction relied on the immunoSEQ multiplex PCR assay. The source is immuneACCESS, and TCRdb retained only in-frame sequences with V and J called. Part of the clones is not carried over; for the studies checked, unresolved V genes explain less than half of this, and the remainder is unexplained. This sample comprises 100,000 to 150,000 clones, around 90% of them detected only once. Together, the top ten hold nearly 6% of the sample. The material was blood, obtained from a patient whose treatment included radiotherapy and nephrectomy. These receptors were collected from a woman aged 65 to 85 with renal cell carcinoma.

The chain carries TRBV5-1 and TRBJ1-4; 11 nucleotides agree with TRBD1. Germline V CDR1 and CDR2: SGHRS, YFSETQ. V was clipped by 5 bases and J by 3 bases; unmatched bases: 9. CDR3 length equals 17 residues. The CDR3 reads CASSTGQGVSANEKLFF. The DNA for the CDR3 is TGCGCCAGCAGTACGGGACAGGGGGTGTCGGCTAATGAAAAACTGTTTTTT.

The V call is TRBV19, the J call TRBJ1-1, with D maybe TRBD1 (6 bases). This CDR3 is 12 amino acids long. Deletions cut 5 bases from V and 10 bases from J, with 14 bases between. Germline CDR1 and CDR2: LNHDA and SQIVND (reference sequence). The CDR3 is CASSPRGGPAFF. As DNA, the CDR3 is TGTGCCAGTAGTCCGAGGGGGGGCCCAGCTTTCTTT.

CDR3 nucleotides: TGTGCCAGCAGCTTAAAGACTAGCGGGGGCTACGAGCAGTACTTC. Translating it yields CASSLKTSGGYEQYF. The chain recombines TRBV5-4 with TRBJ2-7, with 12 bases identical to TRBD2. The CDR3 loop spans 15 amino acids. Germline lookup yields CDR1 SGHNT and CDR2 YYREEE (reference sequence). V shed 2 bases and J 3 bases; nucleotides not matched to a gene: 3.

The chain uses TRBV15 and TRBJ1-3; D is ambiguous. CDR3 length equals 14 residues. Trimming took 0 bases from V and 0 from J, leaving 3 bases between them. From germline, CDR1 is LNHNV and CDR2 YYDKDF (reference sequence). CDR3 sequence (DNA): TGTGCCACCAGCAGAGACACCTCTGGAAACACCATATATTTT. This codes for CATSRDTSGNTIYF.

The chain is built from TRBV27 and TRBJ2-7; the D gene is possibly TRBD2 (5 bases). The V gene lost 3 bases and the J gene lost 4 bases, with 16 bases spanning the gap. In germline, CDR1 is MNHEY, CDR2 SMNVEV (reference sequence). The CDR3 consists of 15 residues. CDR3 loop: CASSLSPEGPYEQYF. For the CDR3, the DNA is TGTGCCAGCAGTTTGTCCCCCGAGGGCCCTTACGAGCAGTACTTC.

This clone has more than one count but fewer than ten. The genes are TRBV29-1 and TRBJ1-2; no definite D call. Trimming cost V 3 bases and J 2 bases, with 7 bases left between them. This CDR3 contains 12 residues. Germline V CDR1 and CDR2: SQVTM, ANQGSEA. CDR3 in DNA: TGCAGCGTTGATTGGGGAAACTATGGCTACACCTTC. Residues: CSVDWGNYGYTF.

The chain carries TRBV11-2 and TRBJ2-7; a possible D gene is TRBD1 (7 bases). The CDR3 has 12 amino acids. Germline-derived CDR1 and CDR2 are SGHAT and FQNNGV. V lost 8 bases and J lost 3, with 11 bases in between. The CDR3 DNA reads as TGTGCCAGCGGAGGGGGCGTCTACGAGCAGTACTTC. As protein: CASGGGVYEQYF.

The V and J genes are TRBV6-5 and TRBJ2-7; the match to TRBD1 covers 10 bases. The CDR3 consists of 15 residues. CDR1 and CDR2 from the germline V gene are MNHEY and SVGAGI. J lost 4 bases, V lost 6 bases, and 9 bases had no gene match. Written as DNA, the CDR3 is TGTGCCAGCAGCCGCAGAGACAGGGGGCAGTACGAGCAGTACTTC. Translated, it gives CASSRRDRGQYEQYF.

V gene TRBV6-5 combines with J gene TRBJ2-5, with unresolved D. The assigned J gene may be wrong: the sequence end matches TRBJ2-7 better. Germline values: CDR1 MNHEY, CDR2 SVGAGI. This CDR3 is built from 12 residues. CDR3 sequence reads: CASQPSSYEQYF. CDR3 nucleotides: TGTGCCAGTCAACCTAGCTCCTACGAGCAGTACTTC.

The J gene is TRBJ2-1, the V gene TRBV9; the D is unclear. Trimming removed 0 bases from V and 1 base from J, with 5 bases in between. The germline CDR1 and CDR2 sequences are SGDLS and YYNGEE. The CDR3 contains 14 residues. The CDR3 DNA follows: TGTGCCAGCAGCGTAGGCTCTTCCTACAATGAGCAGTTCTTC. Translating gives CASSVGSSYNEQFF.

The CDR3 coding sequence is TGTGCCAGCAGCCGGACAGGGGGCGCGGGCGGGGAGCTGTTTTTT. This sequence encodes CASSRTGGAGGELFF. The gene calls are TRBV2 and TRBJ2-2; 11 bases fit TRBD1. V gave up 6 bases and J gave up 7 bases; unmatched junction bases: 7. The CDR3 is 15 amino acids. Germline loops: CDR1 SNHLY, CDR2 FYNNEI.

This CDR3 reads CATSPRTGRSGNEQFF. The CDR3 DNA sequence: TGTGCCACCAGCCCACGGACAGGGAGGTCGGGCAATGAGCAGTTCTTC. The J gene is TRBJ2-1, the V gene TRBV15; 8 bases are shared with TRBD1. Germline V gene lookup returns CDR1 LNHNV and CDR2 YYDKDF (reference sequence). CDR3 length: 16 amino acids. V lost 5 bases to trimming and J lost 6 bases; unmatched junction nucleotides: 12.

V is TRBV28 and J is TRBJ2-3, with D hard to call. This CDR3 region has 14 residues. Germline CDR1 reads MDHEN; CDR2 reads SYDVKM. Trimming took 8 bases from V and 7 from J, leaving 19 bases between them. The CDR3 region has the DNA TGTGCCAGCGGTGTTCCTGGTACAATTCATACGCAGTATTTT. Its protein is CASGVPGTIHTQYF.

The chain employs TRBV6-5 and TRBJ2-7; 8 nucleotides line up with TRBD1. The germline V gene has CDR1 MNHEY and CDR2 SVGAGI. The trim removed 5 bases at V and 3 bases at J, leaving 6 bases unmatched. The CDR3 consists of 14 residues. The CDR3 nucleotides are TGTGCCAGCAGTCCTAGGACAGGGAACTACGAGCAGTACTTC. As protein: CASSPRTGNYEQYF.

The J gene is TRBJ1-1, the V gene TRBV6-5, with D unresolved. V was clipped by 6 bases and J by 0 bases, with 8 bases between them. The CDR3 has 13 residues. Germline CDR1 reads MNHEY; CDR2 reads SVGAGI. This chain's CDR3 is CASRTELNTEAFF. As DNA, the CDR3 is TGTGCCAGCAGGACTGAGTTGAACACTGAAGCTTTCTTT.